Each of the 27 T cell receptor beta chains below was sequenced from the same sample in a study of molecular identifiers for immune sequencing clone quantification. A single record per CDR3 protein comes from TCRdb applying MiXCR to the PCR reads. The repertoire holds over 600,000 distinct CDR3 sequences, less than 20% seen once, with around 0.86% in the top ten. Specimen: naive CD8+ T cells from blood, with Jurkat cell RNA spiked in. Subset described: FACS-sorted CD8+CD4-CCR7+CD45RA+ naive T cells. The receptors here all came from a human donor in good health. Some libraries in this study had Jurkat cell RNA spiked in.

In regard to this clonotype: A much larger clone differs from this one at a single base, so this may be a read error. This chain uses TRBV7-9 with TRBJ2-7; D unresolved. This CDR3 region has 13 residues. Germline assignment: CDR1 SEHNR and CDR2 FQNEAQ (reference sequence). The CDR3 is CAGSRPAHYEQYF. CDR3 nucleotide sequence: TGTGCCGGCAGCCGACCGGCCCACTACGAGCAGTACTTC.

This clonotype was recorded once. This may be a read error, as it is one base from a much larger clone. V gene TRBV29-1 combines with J gene TRBJ2-5; D possibly corresponds to TRBD2 (6 bases). Germline CDR1 is SQVTM and CDR2 is ANQGSEA. This CDR3 comprises 14 residues. The CDR3 protein is CSVEFDLSGETQCF. The CDR3 DNA sequence: TGCAGCGTTGAATTCGACCTATCGGGAGAGACCCAGTGCTTC.

This clonotype appeared a few times. One junction end disagrees with the germline gene, perhaps due to a read error. The chain has TRBV6-2 or TRBV6-3 and TRBJ2-7, with D perhaps TRBD2 (5 bases). CDR3 size: 11 residues. Germline assignment: CDR1 MNHEY and CDR2 SVGEGT. CDR3 sequence (DNA): TGTGCCAGCAGCCACGACTACGAGCAGTGCTTC. This codes for CASSHDYEQCF.

V gene TRBV13 combines with J gene TRBJ2-1; D gene unclear. The CDR3 is 12 residues long. Trimming took off 5 bases at V and 7 bases at J, with 9 bases between the two ends. CDR1 is PRHDT, CDR2 FYEKMQ, per germline (reference sequence). The CDR3 loop is CASSPNGNEQFF. As DNA, the CDR3 is TGTGCCAGCAGCCCCAACGGGAATGAGCAGTTCTTC.

A word on this clonotype: It is likely a read error, because the conserved phenylalanine at the end of the CDR3 is missing. This chain connects TRBV7-2 to TRBJ2-3; unclear D gene. From germline, CDR1 is SGHTA and CDR2 FQGNSA. This CDR3 contains 19 residues. V shed 5 bases and J shed 2 bases, with 26 bases lying between them. The CDR3 DNA follows: TGTGCCAGCAGCCTAGAAGACAAAACTGTATGGGTCTACACAGATACGCAGTATCTT. This encodes CASSLEDKTVWVYTDTQYL.

This clonotype was recorded at least ten times. The chain carries TRBV9 and TRBJ2-5; TRBD2 matches 7 bases. The length of the CDR3 is 16 residues. With 4 bases clipped from V and 2 bases from J, the junction kept 11 bases outside the gene matches. CDR1 is SGDLS, CDR2 YYNGEE, per germline. The DNA for the CDR3 is TGTGCCAGCAGCTCCGGCGGGGGTAGTCGGCAAGAGACCCAGTACTTC. Translating gives CASSSGGGSRQETQYF.

There are many counts of this clonotype. This chain joins TRBV6-2 or TRBV6-3 and TRBJ2-2; 10 bases match TRBD2. This CDR3 is 16 amino acids long. Germline trimming cut 7 bases from V and 0 bases from J; bases unmatched to any gene: 5. Germline CDR1 MNHEY, CDR2 SVGEGT. This CDR3 reads CASTIAGGPNTGELFF. CDR3 in DNA: TGTGCCAGCACTATAGCGGGAGGCCCGAACACCGGGGAGCTGTTTTTT.

CDR3 amino acids: CASSQDRVRSTGELFF. The CDR3 DNA reads as TGCGCCAGCAGCCAAGATCGTGTGAGGAGCACCGGGGAGCTGTTTTTT. The chain employs TRBV4-3 and TRBJ2-2; D uncertain. Between the trimmed V and J ends, which lost 0 bases and 4 bases, there was a span of 12 bases. CDR1 is LGHNA and CDR2 is YSLEER in the germline V gene. The CDR3 has 16 amino acids.

The V and J genes are TRBV19 and TRBJ2-5, with D possibly matching TRBD2 (5 bases). Trimming removed 7 bases at V and 3 bases at J, with 9 bases between. From germline, CDR1 is LNHDA and CDR2 SQIVND (reference sequence). The CDR3 has 12 amino acids. This chain's CDR3 is CASTDGEETQYF. CDR3 DNA: TGTGCCAGTACGGACGGGGAAGAGACCCAGTACTTC.

This chain links TRBV6-1 with TRBJ2-7; TRBD1 is a possible D gene (6 bases). The CDR3 contains 15 residues. V dropped 4 bases and J dropped 2 bases, with 15 bases sitting between them. The germline V gene encodes CDR1 MNHNS and CDR2 SASEGT. The CDR3 sequence: CASSAHRDPTYEQYF. The CDR3 coding sequence is TGTGCCAGCAGTGCACACAGGGACCCAACCTACGAGCAGTACTTC.

This clonotype was observed a single time. The junction does not match germline at one end; this may be a read error. The chain has TRBV6-5 and TRBJ2-1; D is ambiguous. The CDR3 spans 12 residues. Per the germline V gene, CDR1 is MNHEY and CDR2 is SVGAGI. The CDR3 nucleotides read TGTGCCAGCAGTCGGCTAGGCGATGAGCAGTTCTTT. Its protein product is CASSRLGDEQFF.

This clonotype was seen a few times. CDR3 sequence (DNA): TGTGCCATCAGTGAGTTAGACAGGGGAGCGACTGGCTACACCTTC. Its translation is CAISELDRGATGYTF. The J gene is TRBJ1-2, the V gene TRBV10-3, with TRBD1 identical over 8 bases. With 1 base clipped from V and 7 bases from J, the junction kept 8 bases outside the gene matches. Germline values: CDR1 ENHRY, CDR2 SYGVKD. The CDR3 has 15 residues.

This clonotype was counted ten times or more. The genes are TRBV7-2 and TRBJ2-1; TRBD2 aligns across 13 bases. CDR3 size: 16 residues. Unmatched junction bases numbered 5, after V lost 6 bases and J lost 3 bases. Per the germline V gene, CDR1 is SGHTA and CDR2 is FQGNSA. CDR3 residues: CASRRGLAGIYNEQFF. The DNA of the CDR3 is TGTGCCAGCAGGAGGGGACTAGCGGGAATCTACAATGAGCAGTTCTTC.

Turning to this clonotype: A much larger clone sits a single nucleotide away, making a read error possible. The gene calls are TRBV4-3 and TRBJ1-1; TRBD1 is a possible D gene (5 bases). V lost 0 bases and J lost 1, with 12 bases in between. Germline CDR1 and CDR2: LGHNA and YSLEER. The CDR3 has 16 residues. The DNA for the CDR3 is TGCGCCAGCAGCCAAGATTGGGGGGGATGGAACACTGAAGCTTTCTTT. It yields the protein CASSQDWGGWNTEAFF.

A single count supports this clonotype. A single base separates this from a much larger clone, so it may be a read error. This sequence joins TRBV30 and TRBJ2-7; TRBD1 or TRBD2 may be the D gene (5 bases each). Germline CDR1 is GTSNPN and CDR2 is SVGIG (reference sequence). This CDR3 has 13 amino acids. Trimming cost V 3 bases and J 6 bases, with 15 bases left between them. The CDR3 DNA reads as TGTGCCTGGAGCCCCGATGTGGGGACCGAGCAGTACTTC. This sequence encodes CAWSPDVGTEQYF.

A remark on this clonotype: A much larger clone lies one base from this, so it may be a read error. The chain joins TRBV27 to TRBJ2-1, with D perhaps TRBD2 (6 bases). CDR1 is MNHEY and CDR2 is SMNVEV in the germline V gene (reference sequence). This CDR3 comprises 17 residues. V lost 0 bases and J 9 bases, leaving 21 bases between the germline ends. CDR3 DNA sequence: TGTGCCAGCAGTTTATCGGCCCTAACGGGAGCGTATGGTGAGCAGTTCTTC. Protein: CASSLSALTGAYGEQFF.

This clonotype was picked up a small number of times. The rearrangement joins TRBV27 to TRBJ1-5; D is perhaps TRBD1 (6 bases). Per germline, CDR1 MNHEY and CDR2 SMNVEV (reference sequence). CDR3 length equals 14 residues. Trimming removed 4 bases from V and 6 bases from J, with 13 bases in between. The CDR3 nucleotides read TGTGCCAGCAGTTCGGGGCCAGGGGCTCAGCCCCAGCATTTT. This gives the protein CASSSGPGAQPQHF.

This clonotype has only one observation. The genes are TRBV7-9 and TRBJ1-1; no clear D gene. The CDR3 loop spans 15 amino acids. V was shortened by 1 base and J by 1 base, with 10 bases between the two germline ends. In germline, CDR1 is SEHNR, CDR2 FQNEAQ (reference sequence). The CDR3 reads CASSLVGRQNTEAFF. CDR3 DNA sequence: TGTGCCAGCAGCTTAGTGGGTAGACAGAACACTGAAGCTTTCTTT. The whole variable domain, remainder taken from reference TRBV7-9 and TRBJ1-1, is DTGVSQNPRHKITKRGQNVTFRCDPISEHNRLYWYRQTLGQGPEFLTYFQNEAQLEKSRLLSDRFSAERPKGSFSTLEIQRTEQGDSAMYLCASSLVGRQNTEAFFGQGTRLTVV.

This clonotype showed up many times. V and J are TRBV6-2 or TRBV6-3 and TRBJ1-5; possible D gene TRBD1, 6 bases. V dropped 5 bases and J dropped 0 bases, with 14 bases sitting between them. This CDR3 is built from 16 residues. CDR1 is MNHEY and CDR2 is SVGEGT in the germline V gene. CDR3 loop: CASSPQGPYSNQPQHF. The CDR3 DNA is TGTGCCAGCAGTCCTCAGGGGCCGTATAGCAATCAGCCCCAGCATTTT.

This clonotype was counted at least ten times. The V and J genes are TRBV6-1 and TRBJ2-7; D gene unclear. This CDR3 has 15 amino acids. Between the trimmed V and J ends, which lost 3 bases and 3 bases, there was a span of 15 bases. The germline CDR1 and CDR2 sequences are MNHNS and SASEGT. CDR3 coding DNA: TGTGCCAGCAGTGATTGGGTTCTGGGCCACTACGAGCAGTACTTC. This codes for CASSDWVLGHYEQYF.

This clonotype was detected once. A much larger clone lies a single base off, so this may be a read error. V is TRBV4-3 and J is TRBJ2-7; D is ambiguous. There are 13 residues in the CDR3. The germline V gene encodes CDR1 LGHNA and CDR2 YSLEER. V shed 5 bases and J shed 3 bases, with 11 bases lying between them. The CDR3 DNA sequence: TGCGCCAGCAGCTATGGACGGCACTACGAGCAGTACTTC. This encodes CASSYGRHYEQYF.

The chain recombines TRBV12-3 or TRBV12-4 with TRBJ2-3; D is possibly TRBD2 (6 bases). Trimming took 8 bases from V and 0 from J, leaving 12 bases between them. The CDR3 sequence is 14 residues long. In DNA, the CDR3 is TGTGCCAGCGGTCTGGACTACAGCACAGATACGCAGTATTTT. The encoded protein is CASGLDYSTDTQYF.

This clonotype appeared many times. This chain connects TRBV7-9 to TRBJ2-1, with 7 bases lining up with TRBD2. Looked up from germline, CDR1 is SEHNR and CDR2 is FQNEAQ (reference sequence). With 5 bases clipped from V and 4 bases from J, the junction kept 5 bases outside the gene matches. The CDR3 contains 14 residues. In DNA, the CDR3 is TGTGCCAGCAGCGAACAGCGGGATTACAATGAGCAGTTCTTC. Translation gives CASSEQRDYNEQFF.

This clonotype was observed at least ten times. V and J are TRBV7-9 and TRBJ2-3; TRBD2 aligns across 8 bases. V shed 2 bases and J 5 bases; nucleotides not matched to a gene: 6. The length of the CDR3 is 15 residues. Germline values: CDR1 SEHNR, CDR2 FQNEAQ (reference sequence). The CDR3 DNA reads TGTGCCAGCAGCTTATTGAGCGGGGGATTAGATACGCAGTATTTT. Its translation: CASSLLSGGLDTQYF.

There are many counts of this clonotype. In DNA, the CDR3 is TGTGCCAGCAGCTTATATCCCCAGACAGGGGACAGGAGGGAGACCCAGTACTTC. Protein: CASSLYPQTGDRRETQYF. The rearrangement uses TRBV11-2 and TRBJ2-5; 8 bases line up with TRBD1. Germline CDR1 and CDR2: SGHAT and FQNNGV. Unmatched junction bases numbered 16, after V lost 2 bases and J lost 5 bases. The CDR3 spans 18 residues.

This clonotype has just a few counts. The CDR3 region is CASSYSGGGGGGDTQYF. CDR3 bases: TGTGCCAGCAGTTACTCGGGGGGGGGCGGGGGAGGAGATACGCAGTATTTT. The chain has TRBV6-5 and TRBJ2-3, with D perhaps TRBD2 (7 bases). The germline gives CDR1 MNHEY, CDR2 SVGAGI. With 0 bases removed from V and 5 bases from J, the gap between germline ends came to 18 bases. The CDR3 is 17 residues long.

There are many counts of this clonotype. This rearrangement joins TRBV29-1 to TRBJ2-3, with D hard to call. V lost 0 bases and J 2 bases, leaving 3 bases between the germline ends. The CDR3 consists of 12 residues. Germline V gives CDR1 SQVTM, CDR2 ANQGSEA. The chain's CDR3 is CSVEEVTDTQYF. In DNA, the CDR3 is TGCAGCGTTGAAGAAGTCACAGATACGCAGTATTTT.